The next 22 T cell receptor beta chains were all read from a single sample in a study of shared clonotypes between healthy human individuals. Method: immunoSEQ multiplex PCR; TCRdb's copy keeps in-frame clones and lacks some. The sample has 1 million to 1.3 million clones; approximately 80% are singletons. The sample taken for sequencing was memory CD4+ T cells from PBMCs. The sample's subset: CD45RA-negative fraction. The receptors derive from a man aged 18 to 30 in good health. Some clones in this sample may be carry-over from other donors' samples.

The chain is built from TRBV6-6 and TRBJ2-2; 10 bases are shared with TRBD2. The ends lost 6 bases at V and 5 bases at J; junction bases unmatched: 9. The V gene's germline CDR1 is MNHNY and CDR2 SVGAGI (reference sequence). The CDR3 consists of 16 residues. The CDR3 loop reads CASSFPASGSTGELFF. As DNA, the CDR3 is TGTGCCAGCAGCTTCCCGGCTAGCGGGAGTACCGGGGAGCTGTTTTTT.

With respect to this clone: The sample holds other DNA sequences that translate to the same CDR3. The chain couples TRBV7-9 to TRBJ2-7; 7 nucleotides line up with TRBD2. The V segment lost 5 bases and the J segment 0 bases; nucleotides outside the gene matches: 4. Germline V gives CDR1 SEHNR, CDR2 FQNEAQ (reference sequence). The CDR3 covers 14 residues. In DNA form, the CDR3 reads TGTGCCAGCAGCCCCACGGGGGGCTCCTACGAGCAGTACTTC. Translation: CASSPTGGSYEQYF.

The rearrangement links TRBV5-1 to TRBJ2-6; D gene uncertain. V lost 0 bases, J lost 0 bases, and 7 bases lay in between. Per the germline V gene, CDR1 is SGHRS and CDR2 is YFSETQ. The CDR3 covers 16 residues. CDR3: CASSLEAFSGANVLTF. The CDR3 bases are TGCGCCAGCAGCTTGGAGGCGTTCTCTGGGGCCAACGTCCTGACTTTC.

The J gene is TRBJ1-3, the V gene TRBV4-3, with unresolved D. The CDR3 is 16 amino acids. Trimming pared 2 bases from V and 0 bases from J, leaving 11 bases between. Germline CDR1 and CDR2: LGHNA and YSLEER. The CDR3 protein is CASSQTGTSSGNTIYF. The CDR3 DNA reads as TGCGCCAGCAGCCAAACGGGAACCAGCTCTGGAAACACCATATATTTT.

The J gene is TRBJ2-1, the V gene TRBV11-3; the D gene is possibly TRBD1 (6 bases). The CDR3 length is 15 residues. Germline loops: CDR1 SGHNT, CDR2 YENEEA. V was shortened by 1 base and J by 7 bases, with 14 bases between the two germline ends. CDR3 loop: CASSLASGQGNEQFF. CDR3 in DNA: TGTGCCAGCAGCTTAGCTTCCGGGCAGGGGAATGAGCAGTTCTTC.

The V and J genes are TRBV2 and TRBJ1-1; 9 bases are a match to TRBD1. This CDR3 is 14 amino acids long. In germline, CDR1 is SNHLY, CDR2 FYNNEI. V trimming: 9 bases; J trimming: 4 bases; junction bases outside the gene matches: 9. The CDR3 sequence is CASTGGQGPTEAFF. The CDR3 DNA reads TGTGCCAGTACCGGAGGACAGGGGCCCACTGAAGCTTTCTTT.

The V and J genes are TRBV5-1 and TRBJ2-2, with a possible D match to TRBD1 (7 bases). The CDR3 spans 18 residues. Germline V lookup: CDR1 SGHRS, CDR2 YFSETQ. The V gene lost 5 bases and the J gene lost 2 bases, with 22 bases spanning the gap. The chain's CDR3 is CASRGMASRDRNTGELFF. The DNA of the CDR3 is TGCGCCAGCAGGGGGATGGCGTCGCGGGACAGAAACACCGGGGAGCTGTTTTTT.

On this clone: Being one base from a much bigger clone, this may be a read error. V and J are TRBV11-1 and TRBJ1-1; 8 bases align to TRBD1. The CDR3 spans 13 residues. In germline, CDR1 is SGHAT, CDR2 FQDESV (reference sequence). The V and J ends lost 5 bases and 4 bases, in that order; junction bases with no gene match: 3. The CDR3 loop reads CASSSDRGTEAFF. In DNA form, the CDR3 reads TGTGCCAGCAGCAGCGACAGGGGCACTGAAGCTTTCTTT. Full variable domain (outside the CDR3, taken from reference TRBV11-1 and TRBJ1-1): EAEVAQSPRYKITEKSQAVAFWCDPISGHATLYWYRQILGQGPELLVQFQDESVVDDSQLPKDRFSAERLKGVDSTLKIQPAELGDSAMYLCASSSDRGTEAFFGQGTRLTVV.

At least ten counts were recorded for this clone. The chain has TRBV5-1 and TRBJ2-3; TRBD1 matches at 10 bases. There are 16 residues in the CDR3. The V and J ends lost 3 bases and 0 bases, in that order; junction bases with no gene match: 4. From germline, CDR1 is SGHRS and CDR2 YFSETQ. The DNA for the CDR3 is TGCGCCAGCAGCTCGACAGGGGGCTCGAGCACAGATACGCAGTATTTT. This encodes CASSSTGGSSTDTQYF.

This rearrangement joins TRBV7-2 to TRBJ2-7; 8 bases agree with TRBD2. The CDR3 extends over 15 amino acids. The V gene's germline CDR1 is SGHTA and CDR2 FQGNSA. The ends lost 1 base at V and 3 bases at J; junction bases unmatched: 5. The CDR3, as DNA: TGTGCCAGCAGCTTAGTGGCGCGGGAGGTCTACGAGCAGTACTTC. Protein product: CASSLVAREVYEQYF. Complete variable domain (other parts from reference TRBV7-2 and TRBJ2-7): GAGVSQSPSNKVTEKGKDVELRCDPISGHTALYWYRQSLGQGLEFLIYFQGNSAPDKSGLPSDRFSAERTGGSVSTLTIQRTQQEDSAVYLCASSLVAREVYEQYFGPGTRLTVT.

The chain carries TRBV6-5 and TRBJ2-5, with TRBD1 matching over 7 bases. This CDR3 region has 13 residues. V shed 5 bases, J shed 7 bases, and the junction held 7 bases outside the gene matches. Germline V gene lookup returns CDR1 MNHEY and CDR2 SVGAGI. The CDR3 DNA reads as TGTGCCAGCAGTACCCGACAGGGCGGGACCCAGTACTTC. This codes for CASSTRQGGTQYF.

This clone was picked up one time. The chain is built from TRBV5-1 and TRBJ2-1; 7 positions agree with TRBD2. CDR1 and CDR2 from the germline V gene are SGHRS and YFSETQ. Losses at the gene ends were 7 bases for V and 6 bases for J; bases not matched to a gene: 10. There are 14 residues in the CDR3. For the CDR3, the DNA is TGCGCCAGCCGGGGGGTAGCGGCGACCAATGAGCAGTTCTTC. Translated: CASRGVAATNEQFF.

The chain employs TRBV5-4 and TRBJ1-2; D uncertain. Germline values: CDR1 SGHNT, CDR2 YYREEE (reference sequence). This CDR3 contains 14 residues. V gave up 2 bases and J gave up 4 bases, with 12 bases separating them. Written as DNA, the CDR3 is TGTGCCAGCAGCTTAGTAGGTACCAGCTATGGCTACACCTTC. Amino acids: CASSLVGTSYGYTF.

The V gene is TRBV28, the J gene TRBJ2-7; D unresolved. The CDR3 contains 13 residues. V shed 5 bases and J shed 1 base, with 9 bases lying between them. Germline V gene sequence: CDR1 MDHEN, CDR2 SYDVKM. The CDR3 is CASSPGLSYEQYF. The DNA for the CDR3 is TGTGCCAGCAGTCCGGGTCTTTCCTACGAGCAGTACTTC.

This clone has only one observation. This rearrangement joins TRBV29-1 to TRBJ2-1; tentatively, D is TRBD2 (5 bases). Germline V CDR1 and CDR2: SQVTM, ANQGSEA. The ends were cut back, 6 bases at V and 0 bases at J, with 15 bases in the middle. The CDR3 runs to 15 residues. The CDR3 DNA reads TGCAGCGTAGGCCAAAGCGGTTTCTCCTACAATGAGCAGTTCTTC. It yields the protein CSVGQSGFSYNEQFF.

The gene calls are TRBV30 and TRBJ2-3, with TRBD1 matching 8 bases. V lost 4 bases and J lost 2; bases outside the gene matches: 8. Germline CDR1 is GTSNPN and CDR2 is SVGIG (reference sequence). The CDR3 spans 15 residues. This CDR3 reads CAWNPTGATTDTQYF. CDR3 in DNA: TGTGCCTGGAACCCGACAGGGGCTACCACAGATACGCAGTATTTT.

The V and J genes are TRBV7-9 and TRBJ2-5; no reliable D call. There are 14 residues in the CDR3. The V end lost 5 bases, the J end lost 2 bases, and 12 bases lay between the germline ends. Germline-derived CDR1 and CDR2 are SEHNR and FQNEAQ (reference sequence). The chain's CDR3 is CASSTLPAQETQYF. DNA for the CDR3: TGTGCCAGCAGCACCCTCCCGGCTCAAGAGACCCAGTACTTC.

The chain employs TRBV9 and TRBJ1-1; the D is unclear. Germline V lookup: CDR1 SGDLS, CDR2 YYNGEE. Trimming removed 4 bases at V and 6 bases at J, with 13 bases between. The CDR3 has 13 residues. The CDR3 loop is CASSPLPRSEAFF. In DNA, the CDR3 is TGTGCCAGCAGCCCACTCCCTAGGTCTGAAGCTTTCTTT. Looking up the rest from reference TRBV9 and TRBJ1-1 gives the full variable domain: DSGVTQTPKHLITATGQRVTLRCSPRSGDLSVYWYQQSLDQGLQFLIQYYNGEERAKGNILERFSAQQFPDLHSELNLSSLELGDSALYFCASSPLPRSEAFFGQGTRLTVV.

This clone was found once. V is TRBV18 and J is TRBJ2-7; D gene unclear. Per the germline V gene, CDR1 is KGHSH and CDR2 is LQKENI. The germline V and J ends were trimmed by 0 bases and 2 bases, with 5 bases remaining between them. The CDR3 is 13 residues long. CDR3 region: CASSPPNPYEQYF. The CDR3 DNA reads as TGTGCCAGCTCACCACCGAACCCCTACGAGCAGTACTTC.

This rearrangement joins TRBV11-3 to TRBJ2-7, with D perhaps matching TRBD1 or TRBD2 (5 bases each). Germline V lookup: CDR1 SGHNT, CDR2 YENEEA. V lost 5 bases to trimming and J lost 6 bases, with 11 bases between them. The CDR3 spans 12 residues. CDR3 loop: CASSHYGGEQYF. The CDR3, as DNA: TGTGCCAGCAGCCATTATGGGGGCGAGCAGTACTTC.

This rearrangement joins TRBV5-1 to TRBJ2-7; D is perhaps TRBD2 (5 bases). Trimming cost V 3 bases and J 3 bases, with 13 bases left between them. Germline V gene sequence: CDR1 SGHRS, CDR2 YFSETQ. The CDR3 is 14 residues long. CDR3 sequence reads: CASSSRTGNYEQYF. The DNA for the CDR3 is TGCGCCAGCAGCTCCCGGACTGGAAACTACGAGCAGTACTTC.

This clone was counted between two and nine times. This chain links TRBV27 with TRBJ1-1; D is unresolved. V lost 6 bases and J 9 bases, leaving 11 bases between the germline ends. Germline V lookup: CDR1 MNHEY, CDR2 SMNVEV (reference sequence). The CDR3 is made up of 11 amino acids. Written as DNA, the CDR3 is TGTGCCAGCAGGGGCCCCCTGAAAGCTTTCTTT. Its protein is CASRGPLKAFF.